The clone carrying this T cell receptor (beta chain) was picked up a small number of times. This specimen belongs to a study of T cells after somatic rescue of genetic block. The CDR3 contains 12 residues. The V end was cut by 3 bases, the J end by 3 bases, with 5 bases between. Germline V gives CDR1 SGHAT, CDR2 FQNNGV. Repertoires were generated with immunoSEQ multiplex PCR, while TCRdb's copy carries only in-frame clones and drops some. The data show 9,500 to 10,000 clones, roughly 74% seen once. Sequenced sample: peripheral blood mononuclear cells (PBMCs). This chain joins TRBV11-2 and TRBJ1-1; no definite D call. This clonotype originated in a boy under 18. CDR3 coding DNA: TGTGCCAGCAGCTTTTTGGACACTGAAGCTTTCTTT. This codes for CASSFLDTEAFF.